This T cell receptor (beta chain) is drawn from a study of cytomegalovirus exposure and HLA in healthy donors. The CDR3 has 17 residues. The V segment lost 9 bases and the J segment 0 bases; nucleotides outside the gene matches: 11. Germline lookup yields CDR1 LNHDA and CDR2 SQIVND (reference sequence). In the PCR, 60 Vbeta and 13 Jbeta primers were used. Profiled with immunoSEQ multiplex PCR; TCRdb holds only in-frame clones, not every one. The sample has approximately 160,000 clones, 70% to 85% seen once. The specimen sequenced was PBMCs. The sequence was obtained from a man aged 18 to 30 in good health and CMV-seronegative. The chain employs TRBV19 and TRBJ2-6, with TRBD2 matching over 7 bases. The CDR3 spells CASQAGRETSGANVLTF. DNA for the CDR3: TGTGCCAGCCAGGCGGGGCGGGAGACCTCTGGGGCCAACGTCCTGACTTTC. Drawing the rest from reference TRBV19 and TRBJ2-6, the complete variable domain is DGGITQSPKYLFRKEGQNVTLSCEQNLNHDAMYWYRQDPGQGLRLIYYSQIVNDFQKGDIAEGYSVSREKKESFPLTVTSAQKNPTAFYLCASQAGRETSGANVLTFGAGSRLTVL.